This passage covers 8 T cell receptor beta chains from one sample sequenced in a study of cytotoxic CD8 clonotypes in ibrutinib-treated CLL. Profiled with immunoSEQ multiplex PCR; TCRdb holds only in-frame clones, not every one. Among 130,000 to 150,000 clones listed, 75% to 85% were seen once. Sequenced material: PBMCs, taken after 12 months of ibrutinib treatment. These receptors came from a human donor with chronic lymphocytic leukemia.

The chain carries TRBV5-6 and TRBJ2-1, with 7 bases fitting TRBD1. The CDR3 has 13 residues. Trimming cost V 4 bases and J 6 bases; bases outside gene matches: 4. The V gene's germline CDR1 is SGHDT and CDR2 YYEEEE. The CDR3 loop is CASSNRGSNEQFF. The CDR3 bases are TGTGCCAGCAGCAACAGGGGCAGCAATGAGCAGTTCTTC.

This chain uses TRBV10-2 with TRBJ2-5, with D maybe TRBD1 (5 bases). Germline CDR1 is WSHSY and CDR2 is SAAADI. The CDR3 length is 13 residues. V was clipped by 3 bases and J by 4 bases, with 9 bases between them. CDR3 region: CASSDWTLETQYF. CDR3 nucleotide sequence: TGCGCCAGCAGTGACTGGACATTAGAGACCCAGTACTTC.

This chain joins TRBV6-5 and TRBJ2-1; D call uncertain. The CDR3 covers 11 residues. Per germline, CDR1 MNHEY and CDR2 SVGAGI. The V and J ends lost 7 bases and 3 bases respectively, with 4 bases between them. CDR3 nucleotide sequence: TGTGCCAGCATGTTCTACAATGAGCAGTTCTTC. This encodes CASMFYNEQFF.

The chain has TRBV5-4 and TRBJ1-5; the D gene is possibly TRBD1 (5 bases). Germline V gene lookup returns CDR1 SGHNT and CDR2 YYREEE (reference sequence). Trimming removed 3 bases from V and 5 bases from J, with 21 bases in between. The CDR3 has 17 residues. The CDR3 here is CASSSLGLVTSYQPQHF. The CDR3 DNA is TGTGCCAGCAGCTCGTTGGGACTGGTCACTAGTTATCAGCCCCAGCATTTT. The full variable domain, with the rest looked up from reference TRBV5-4 and TRBJ1-5, is ETGVTQSPTHLIKTRGQQVTLRCSSQSGHNTVSWYQQALGQGPQFIFQYYREEENGRGNFPPRFSGLQFPNYSSELNVNALELDDSALYLCASSSLGLVTSYQPQHFGDGTRLSIL.

This chain uses TRBV5-1 with TRBJ2-3, with TRBD2 matching over 9 bases. CDR1 and CDR2 (germline): SGHRS, YFSETQ. The CDR3 totals 16 residues. V dropped 0 bases and J dropped 4; count of bases not matched to a gene: 6. The CDR3 nucleotides read TGCGCCAGCAGCTTGGTAGCGGGAGTTGGGGCAGATACGCAGTATTTT. Its translation is CASSLVAGVGADTQYF.

V usage is TRBV11-2 and J usage is TRBJ2-7; weak D call: TRBD2 (5 bases). Per germline, CDR1 SGHAT and CDR2 FQNNGV. Trimming took 3 bases from V and 0 from J, leaving 12 bases between them. There are 15 residues in the CDR3. The CDR3 sequence is CASSFSSSSSYEQYF. In DNA form, the CDR3 reads TGTGCCAGCAGCTTTTCTAGCTCTAGCTCCTACGAGCAGTACTTC.

The CDR3 bases are TGCGCCAGCAGCTTGATGTCTAACCAAGAGACCCAGTACTTC. Translated, it gives CASSLMSNQETQYF. The rearrangement joins TRBV5-1 to TRBJ2-5; D gene unclear. V was cut by 1 base and J by 0 bases, with 7 bases left in between. CDR1 is SGHRS, CDR2 YFSETQ, per germline. The CDR3 runs to 14 residues.

This chain links TRBV4-3 with TRBJ2-7, with 7 positions matching TRBD1. CDR1 LGHNA and CDR2 YSLEER come from the germline V gene. The CDR3 contains 15 residues. V lost 1 base and J lost 3; bases outside the gene matches: 6. CDR3 residues: CASSQVGQGVYEQYF. The CDR3, as DNA: TGCGCCAGCAGCCAAGTAGGCCAGGGGGTCTACGAGCAGTACTTC.